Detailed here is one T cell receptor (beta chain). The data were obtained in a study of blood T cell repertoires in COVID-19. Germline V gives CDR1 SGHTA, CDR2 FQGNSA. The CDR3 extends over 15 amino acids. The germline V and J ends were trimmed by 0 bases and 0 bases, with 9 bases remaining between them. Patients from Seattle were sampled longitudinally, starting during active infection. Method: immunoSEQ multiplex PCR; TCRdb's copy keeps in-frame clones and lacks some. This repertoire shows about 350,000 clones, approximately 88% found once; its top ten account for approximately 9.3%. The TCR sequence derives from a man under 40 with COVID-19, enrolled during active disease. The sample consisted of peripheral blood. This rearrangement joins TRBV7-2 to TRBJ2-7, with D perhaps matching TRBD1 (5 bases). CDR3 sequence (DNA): TGTGCCAGCAGCTTAGCGACAGAACACTCCTACGAGCAGTACTTC. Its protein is CASSLATEHSYEQYF.